These 30 T cell receptor beta chains were all obtained from the same sample, sequenced in a study of blood T cell repertoires in COVID-19. The protocol was immunoSEQ multiplex PCR, while the TCRdb copy is restricted to in-frame clones and leaves out a portion. This table holds 270,000 or so clones, 86% found once. The sample was peripheral blood. The receptors come from a woman in her twenties or thirties with active or convalescent COVID-19.

This chain joins TRBV5-1 and TRBJ2-3; TRBD2 aligns across 8 bases. This CDR3 is 15 amino acids long. V gave up 0 bases and J gave up 4 bases; unmatched junction bases: 4. Germline loops: CDR1 SGHRS, CDR2 YFSETQ. The CDR3 loop is CASSLAGGPSDTQYF. In DNA, the CDR3 is TGCGCCAGCAGCTTGGCGGGGGGGCCGTCAGATACGCAGTATTTT.

The chain's CDR3 is CATRDRSPMGELFF. CDR3 bases: TGTGCCACCAGGGACAGGTCCCCCATGGGGGAGCTGTTTTTT. This chain uses TRBV24-1 with TRBJ2-2; 7 bases align to TRBD1. Germline V gene lookup returns CDR1 KGHDR and CDR2 SFDVKD. This CDR3 has 14 residues. With 7 bases clipped from V and 8 bases from J, the junction kept 9 bases outside the gene matches.

The rearrangement uses TRBV6-4 and TRBJ1-6; no reliable D call. The CDR3 totals 14 residues. V was clipped by 2 bases and J by 5 bases, with 7 bases between them. Per the germline V gene, CDR1 is MRHNA and CDR2 is SNTAGT. Here the CDR3 DNA reads TGTGCCAGCAGTGACACGGGAAATAATTCACCCCTCCACTTT. Residues: CASSDTGNNSPLHF.

This clone has only a few counts. The CDR3 DNA reads as TGTGCCAGCAGCCCCCGGATAGGACAGGGGGGCTCTGGGGCCAACGTCCTGACTTTC. This encodes CASSPRIGQGGSGANVLTF. This chain links TRBV9 with TRBJ2-6, with 10 bases aligning to TRBD1. CDR1 is SGDLS, CDR2 YYNGEE, per germline. This CDR3 contains 19 residues. V was pared by 4 bases and J by 0 bases, with 10 bases of the junction left unmatched.

This clone has just one count. The identical CDR3 is also encoded by other nucleotide sequences in the sample. This rearrangement joins TRBV19 to TRBJ2-2, with D tentatively TRBD2 (6 bases). The CDR3 runs to 14 residues. V was clipped by 1 base and J by 6 bases, with 9 bases between them. Germline CDR1 is LNHDA and CDR2 is SQIVND (reference sequence). The CDR3 is CASSIVGGAGELFF. CDR3 nucleotide sequence: TGTGCCAGTAGTATAGTCGGGGGAGCCGGGGAGCTGTTTTTT. The entire variable domain, with the rest obtained from reference TRBV19 and TRBJ2-2, is as follows: DGGITQSPKYLFRKEGQNVTLSCEQNLNHDAMYWYRQDPGQGLRLIYYSQIVNDFQKGDIAEGYSVSREKKESFPLTVTSAQKNPTAFYLCASSIVGGAGELFFGEGSRLTVL.

This rearrangement joins TRBV29-1 to TRBJ1-1, with 11 positions matching TRBD1. Germline CDR1 SQVTM, CDR2 ANQGSEA. The CDR3 runs 15 residues. V dropped 6 bases and J dropped 3; count of bases not matched to a gene: 9. The CDR3 protein is CSVLPGTGGHTEAFF. DNA of the CDR3: TGCAGCGTGTTACCCGGGACAGGGGGGCACACTGAAGCTTTCTTT.

The chain links TRBV6-2 or TRBV6-3 to TRBJ1-1, with 9 bases fitting TRBD1. This CDR3 has 14 amino acids. Per the germline V gene, CDR1 is MNHEY and CDR2 is SVGEGT. Trimming cost V 5 bases and J 4 bases; bases outside gene matches: 5. CDR3 in amino acids: CASSRTGVSTEAFF. CDR3 in DNA: TGTGCCAGCAGTCGGACAGGGGTGAGCACTGAAGCTTTCTTT.

The chain couples TRBV18 to TRBJ1-4; D is unresolved. Trimming shortened V by 1 base and J by 12 bases, and 15 bases separated the two germline ends. The CDR3 extends over 14 amino acids. Germline V gene data show CDR1 as KGHSH and CDR2 as LQKENI. The CDR3 loop is CASSPRRVGSELFF. In nucleotides, the CDR3 is TGTGCCAGCTCACCACGGAGGGTCGGGTCAGAACTGTTTTTT.

The chain links TRBV30 to TRBJ2-5; maybe TRBD2 (5 bases). This CDR3 comprises 14 residues. The germline CDR1 and CDR2 sequences are GTSNPN and SVGIG (reference sequence). V dropped 1 base and J dropped 2 bases, with 11 bases sitting between them. The DNA of the CDR3 is TGTGCCTGGAGTGGCAGCGGAAGACAAGAGACCCAGTACTTC. It codes for CAWSGSGRQETQYF.

This clone was found once. V and J are TRBV4-1 and TRBJ1-2, with D maybe TRBD1 (6 bases). Germline CDR1 and CDR2: MGHRA and YSYEKL. Trimming removed 5 bases from V and 2 bases from J, with 15 bases in between. CDR3 size: 15 residues. For the CDR3, the DNA is TGCGCCAGCAGCTCGGATCGAACAGGGAACTATGGCTACACCTTC. Translation: CASSSDRTGNYGYTF.

The V and J genes are TRBV4-1 and TRBJ1-3; a possible D gene is TRBD1 (5 bases). Germline loops: CDR1 MGHRA, CDR2 YSYEKL. V dropped 2 bases and J dropped 0 bases, with 14 bases sitting between them. The CDR3 is 17 residues long. In nucleotides, the CDR3 is TGCGCCAGCAGCCAACTCACGACAGCCGGCTCTGGAAACACCATATATTTT. Translation: CASSQLTTAGSGNTIYF.

This clone has a handful of counts. The chain has TRBV2 and TRBJ1-5; D unclear. The ends were cut back, 6 bases at V and 4 bases at J, with 7 bases in the middle. The CDR3 has 12 residues. Germline V gene sequence: CDR1 SNHLY, CDR2 FYNNEI. CDR3 residues: CASSLTNQPQHF. The CDR3 DNA reads as TGTGCCAGCAGCCTGACAAATCAGCCCCAGCATTTT.

The chain recombines TRBV9 with TRBJ2-5; no clear D gene. CDR3 length: 15 amino acids. The V gene's germline CDR1 is SGDLS and CDR2 YYNGEE. V lost 0 bases, J lost 7 bases, and 16 bases lay in between. CDR3 sequence reads: CASSVDPATSGTQYF. In DNA, the CDR3 is TGTGCCAGCAGCGTAGACCCCGCCACCTCAGGGACCCAGTACTTC.

The rearrangement links TRBV4-2 to TRBJ1-5, with 7 positions matching TRBD1. V trimming: 4 bases; J trimming: 4 bases; junction bases outside the gene matches: 13. The CDR3 sequence is 17 residues long. CDR1 and CDR2 from the germline V gene are LGHNA and YNFKEQ. In DNA, the CDR3 is TGTGCCAGCAGCCGACAGGCCCACAGGGGTCAGAATCAGCCCCAGCATTTT. Amino acids: CASSRQAHRGQNQPQHF.

V and J are TRBV3-1 (or the pseudogene TRBV3-2) and TRBJ1-2, with D perhaps matching TRBD1 (6 bases). The CDR3 covers 14 residues. V dropped 0 bases and J dropped 8 bases, with 13 bases sitting between them. Germline V gene sequence: CDR1 LGHDT, CDR2 YNNKEL (reference sequence). The CDR3 protein is CASSQDRGAEGYTF. DNA for the CDR3: TGTGCCAGCAGCCAAGATCGGGGGGCGGAAGGCTACACCTTC.

In nucleotides, the CDR3 is TGTGCCAGCTCACCCTCTTGGGGGGACACTGAAGCTTTCTTT. Amino acid sequence: CASSPSWGDTEAFF. This sequence joins TRBV18 and TRBJ1-1; the D gene is possibly TRBD1 (5 bases). V lost 3 bases to trimming and J lost 3 bases, with 11 bases between them. Germline assignment: CDR1 KGHSH and CDR2 LQKENI. The CDR3 runs to 14 residues.

The rearrangement uses TRBV10-3 and TRBJ1-1, with TRBD1 as a possible D gene (6 bases). Germline V gene data show CDR1 as ENHRY and CDR2 as SYGVKD. With 4 bases removed from V and 6 bases from J, the gap between germline ends came to 15 bases. This CDR3 has 14 residues. The CDR3, as DNA: TGTGCCATCAGTGGCGGGGGCTGGATCTCTGAAGCTTTCTTT. Residues: CAISGGGWISEAFF.

This clone showed up just a few times. The rearrangement links TRBV30 to TRBJ1-4; TRBD1 is a possible D gene (6 bases). CDR1 GTSNPN and CDR2 SVGIG come from the germline V gene (reference sequence). V shed 0 bases and J shed 5 bases, with 10 bases lying between them. The CDR3 is 14 residues long. The CDR3: CAWSVGGPNEKLFF. CDR3 sequence (DNA): TGTGCCTGGAGTGTCGGGGGGCCCAATGAAAAACTGTTTTTT.

This sequence joins TRBV7-2 and TRBJ2-7; tentative D call: TRBD2 (6 bases). From germline, CDR1 is SGHTA and CDR2 FQGNSA. This CDR3 has 14 amino acids. Trimming shortened V by 1 base and J by 3 bases, and 10 bases separated the two germline ends. The CDR3 sequence: CASSLGRGSYEQYF. Written as DNA, the CDR3 is TGTGCCAGCAGCTTAGGCCGGGGGAGCTACGAGCAGTACTTC.

This clone was seen only once. The chain carries TRBV6-5 and TRBJ2-3, with D perhaps matching TRBD2 (6 bases). Trimming took 6 bases from V and 2 from J, leaving 15 bases between them. CDR3 length: 15 amino acids. From germline, CDR1 is MNHEY and CDR2 SVGAGI. CDR3: CASRDPGGNTDTQYF. CDR3 coding DNA: TGTGCCAGCAGGGACCCTGGGGGGAACACAGATACGCAGTATTTT.

The chain links TRBV9 to TRBJ1-2; 10 bases are shared with TRBD1. V was pared by 3 bases and J by 2 bases, with 4 bases of the junction left unmatched. The CDR3 consists of 15 residues. Looked up from germline, CDR1 is SGDLS and CDR2 is YYNGEE. Written as DNA, the CDR3 is TGTGCCAGCAGCGCGACAGGGGGCGCGAACTATGGCTACACCTTC. Its translation: CASSATGGANYGYTF.

The chain uses TRBV12-2 and TRBJ1-1; the table's D call, TRBD1, was not checked against the DNA. TRBV12-2 is tagged as a pseudogene. This CDR3 is built from 14 residues. CDR3 protein: CASRSRTADTEAFF. DNA of the CDR3: TGTGCAAGTCGCTCTAGGACAGCAGACACTGAAGCTTTCTTT.

The rearrangement joins TRBV4-1 to TRBJ2-3, with 10 positions matching TRBD2. CDR1 is MGHRA, CDR2 YSYEKL, per germline. V shed 0 bases, J shed 5 bases, and the junction held 8 bases outside the gene matches. This CDR3 is 17 amino acids long. In DNA, the CDR3 is TGCGCCAGCAGCCAAGAGGCAAGCGGGGGGGCTGGAGATACGCAGTATTTT. This sequence encodes CASSQEASGGAGDTQYF.

CDR3 in DNA: TGTGCCAGCAGCCAAGTTCCTAGACGGTACAATGAGCAGTTCTTC. It encodes CASSQVPRRYNEQFF. V gene TRBV3-1 (or the pseudogene TRBV3-2) combines with J gene TRBJ2-1, with D unclear. V gave up 1 base and J gave up 4 bases, with 11 bases separating them. This CDR3 has 15 residues. Germline V gene sequence: CDR1 LGHDT, CDR2 YNNKEL (reference sequence).

CDR3 sequence: CASSSSSGSSYTF. The CDR3 nucleotides read TGTGCCAGCAGTTCCTCATCTGGCTCATCCTACACCTTC. This rearrangement joins TRBV6-2 or TRBV6-3 to TRBJ1-2; D uncertain. Germline CDR1 and CDR2: MNHEY and SVGEGT. The CDR3 covers 13 residues. V shed 4 bases and J shed 10 bases, with 16 bases lying between them.

The chain combines TRBV18 with TRBJ1-5, with a possible D match to TRBD1 (6 bases). The germline V and J ends were trimmed by 4 bases and 2 bases, with 15 bases remaining between them. Germline CDR1 reads KGHSH; CDR2 reads LQKENI. The CDR3 length is 16 residues. CDR3 nucleotide sequence: TGTGCCAGCTCACGCGATACAGGGATCGGCAATCAGCCCCAGCATTTT. It yields the protein CASSRDTGIGNQPQHF.

The chain combines TRBV3-1 (or the pseudogene TRBV3-2) with TRBJ1-3; D unclear. The V gene's germline CDR1 is LGHDT and CDR2 YNNKEL (reference sequence). The CDR3 loop spans 17 amino acids. V lost 0 bases to trimming and J lost 0 bases, with 12 bases between them. Here the CDR3 reads CASSQEGQASSGNTIYF. CDR3 nucleotides: TGTGCCAGCAGCCAAGAGGGCCAGGCGAGCTCTGGAAACACCATATATTTT.

CDR3 coding DNA: TGTGCCTGGAGCCGGACAGATGGAAACACCATATATTTT. It specifies CAWSRTDGNTIYF. The chain has TRBV30 and TRBJ1-3; tentatively, D is TRBD1 (6 bases). The length of the CDR3 is 13 residues. V lost 3 bases to trimming and J lost 3 bases, with 9 bases between them. CDR1 is GTSNPN, CDR2 SVGIG, per germline (reference sequence).

This clone was seen a handful of times. This sequence joins TRBV10-3 and TRBJ2-1, with 11 bases lining up with TRBD2. This CDR3 comprises 16 residues. Per the germline V gene, CDR1 is ENHRY and CDR2 is SYGVKD. Trimming removed 3 bases from V and 5 bases from J; junction bases left unmatched: 6. Here the CDR3 reads CAISDYGLAGHNEQFF. CDR3 nucleotides: TGTGCCATCAGTGACTACGGACTAGCGGGCCACAATGAGCAGTTCTTC.

This chain connects TRBV5-4 to TRBJ2-5; 13 bases match TRBD2. Germline assignment: CDR1 SGHNT and CDR2 YYREEE (reference sequence). Trimming removed 2 bases from V and 4 bases from J; junction bases left unmatched: 5. The CDR3 has 16 residues. The CDR3: CASSLTSGGAAETQYF. CDR3 nucleotide sequence: TGTGCCAGCAGCTTAACTAGCGGGGGGGCGGCAGAGACCCAGTACTTC.